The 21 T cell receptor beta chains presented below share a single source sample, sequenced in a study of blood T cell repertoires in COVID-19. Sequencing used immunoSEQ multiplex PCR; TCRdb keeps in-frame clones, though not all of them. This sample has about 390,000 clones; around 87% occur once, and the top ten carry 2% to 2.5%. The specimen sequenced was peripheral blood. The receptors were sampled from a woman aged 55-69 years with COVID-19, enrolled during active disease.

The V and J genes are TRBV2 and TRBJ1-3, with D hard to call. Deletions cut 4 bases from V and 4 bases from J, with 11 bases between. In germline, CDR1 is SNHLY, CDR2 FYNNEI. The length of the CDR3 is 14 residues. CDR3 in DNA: TGTGCCAGCAGTGGGGAACTAGCAGGAAACACCATATATTTT. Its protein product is CASSGELAGNTIYF. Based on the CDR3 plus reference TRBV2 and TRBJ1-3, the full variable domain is EPEVTQTPSHQVTQMGQEVILRCVPISNHLYFYWYRQILGQKVEFLVSFYNNEISEKSEIFDDQFSVERPDGSNFTLKIRSTKLEDSAMYFCASSGELAGNTIYFGEGSWLTVV.

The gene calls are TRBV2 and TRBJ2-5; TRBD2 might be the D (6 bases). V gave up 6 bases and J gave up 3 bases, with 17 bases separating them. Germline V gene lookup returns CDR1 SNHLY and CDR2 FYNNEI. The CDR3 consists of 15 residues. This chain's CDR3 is CASSALGSGKETQYF. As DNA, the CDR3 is TGTGCCAGCAGCGCCCTTGGTAGCGGAAAAGAGACCCAGTACTTC.

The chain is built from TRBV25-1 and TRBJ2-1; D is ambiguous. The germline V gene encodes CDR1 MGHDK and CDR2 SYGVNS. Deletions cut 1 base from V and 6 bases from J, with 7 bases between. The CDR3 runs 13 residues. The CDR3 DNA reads TGTGCCAGCAGTGAATGGTCTAGCAATGAGCAGTTCTTC. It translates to CASSEWSSNEQFF.

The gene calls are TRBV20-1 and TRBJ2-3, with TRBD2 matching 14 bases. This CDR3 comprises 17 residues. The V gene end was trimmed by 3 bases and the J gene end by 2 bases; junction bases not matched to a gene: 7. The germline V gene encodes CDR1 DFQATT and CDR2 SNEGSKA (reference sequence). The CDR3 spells CSASRLAGGMDTDTQYF. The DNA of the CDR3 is TGCAGTGCTAGTCGACTAGCGGGGGGGATGGACACAGATACGCAGTATTTT.

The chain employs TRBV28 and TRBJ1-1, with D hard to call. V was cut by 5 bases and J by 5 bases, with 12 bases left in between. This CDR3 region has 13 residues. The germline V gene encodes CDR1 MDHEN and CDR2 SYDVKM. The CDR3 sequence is CASSPRPFTEAFF. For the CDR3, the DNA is TGTGCCAGCAGTCCCCGTCCCTTTACTGAAGCTTTCTTT.

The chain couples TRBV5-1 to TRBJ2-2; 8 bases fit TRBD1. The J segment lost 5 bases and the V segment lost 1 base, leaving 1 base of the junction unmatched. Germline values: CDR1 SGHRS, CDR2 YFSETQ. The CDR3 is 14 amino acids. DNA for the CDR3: TGCGCCAGCAGCTTGCGGACAGGGACCGGGGAGCTGTTTTTT. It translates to CASSLRTGTGELFF.

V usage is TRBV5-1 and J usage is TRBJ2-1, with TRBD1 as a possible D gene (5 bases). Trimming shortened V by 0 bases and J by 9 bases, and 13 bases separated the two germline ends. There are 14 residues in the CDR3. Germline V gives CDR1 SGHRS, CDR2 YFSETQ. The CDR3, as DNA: TGCGCCAGCAGCTTGGGCGCAGGGTTCGGTGAGCAGTTCTTC. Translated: CASSLGAGFGEQFF.

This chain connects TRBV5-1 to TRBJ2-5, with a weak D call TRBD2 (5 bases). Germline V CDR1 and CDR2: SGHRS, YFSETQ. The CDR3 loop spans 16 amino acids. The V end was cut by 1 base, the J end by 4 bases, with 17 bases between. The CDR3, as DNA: TGCGCCAGCAGCTTGTCTAGCCGAACTGCCGGAGAGACCCAGTACTTC. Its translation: CASSLSSRTAGETQYF.

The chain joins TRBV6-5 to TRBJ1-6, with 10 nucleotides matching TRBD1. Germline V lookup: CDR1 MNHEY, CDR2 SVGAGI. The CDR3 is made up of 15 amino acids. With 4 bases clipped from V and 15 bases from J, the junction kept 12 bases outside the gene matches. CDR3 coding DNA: TGTGCCAGCAGTTCCCCGGGACAGGGGACAATGCGCCTCCACTTT. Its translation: CASSSPGQGTMRLHF.

CDR3 sequence reads: CATSERQGAAYEQYF. Written as DNA, the CDR3 is TGTGCCACCAGTGAACGACAGGGCGCGGCCTACGAGCAGTACTTC. The chain recombines TRBV24-1 with TRBJ2-7, with 7 bases fitting TRBD1. Trimming removed 4 bases from V and 2 bases from J; junction bases left unmatched: 7. Germline CDR1 and CDR2: KGHDR and SFDVKD. The CDR3 loop spans 15 amino acids.

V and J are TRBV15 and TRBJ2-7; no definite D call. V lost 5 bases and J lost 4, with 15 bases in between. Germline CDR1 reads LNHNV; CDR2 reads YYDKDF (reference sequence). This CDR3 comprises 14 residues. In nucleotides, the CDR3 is TGTGCCACCAGCCCGAGTTATGTTCAATACGAGCAGTACTTC. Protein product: CATSPSYVQYEQYF.

The DNA for the CDR3 is TGCAGTGCCCGGACTAGCGGGGGCCAGTACTTC. It codes for CSARTSGGQYF. J is TRBJ2-7 and V is TRBV20-1, with 13 nucleotides matching TRBD2. Germline V lookup: CDR1 DFQATT, CDR2 SNEGSKA (reference sequence). The junction had 3 bases not matched to a gene; V was cut back by 6 bases and J by 10 bases. This CDR3 region has 11 residues.

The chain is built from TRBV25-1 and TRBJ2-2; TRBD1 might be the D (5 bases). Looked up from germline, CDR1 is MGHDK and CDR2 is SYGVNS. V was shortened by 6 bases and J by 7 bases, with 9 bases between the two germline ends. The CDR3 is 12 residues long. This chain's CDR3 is CASSTGVGELFF. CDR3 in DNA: TGTGCCAGCAGCACAGGAGTCGGGGAGCTGTTTTTT.

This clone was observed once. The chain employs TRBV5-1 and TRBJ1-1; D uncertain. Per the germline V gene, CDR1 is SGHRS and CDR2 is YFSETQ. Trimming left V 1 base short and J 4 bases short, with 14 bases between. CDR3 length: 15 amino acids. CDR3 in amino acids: CASSLSRRASTEAFF. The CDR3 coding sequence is TGCGCCAGCAGCTTGTCACGGAGGGCGTCCACTGAAGCTTTCTTT.

CDR3 in amino acids: CASSLAQGTMYNSPLHF. The CDR3 nucleotides read TGTGCCAGCAGCTTAGCGCAGGGGACCATGTACAATTCACCCCTCCACTTT. V usage is TRBV7-8 and J usage is TRBJ1-6, with TRBD1 as a possible D gene (6 bases). This CDR3 has 17 amino acids. V lost 0 bases and J lost 7, with 16 bases in between. The germline gives CDR1 SGHVS, CDR2 FQNEAQ.

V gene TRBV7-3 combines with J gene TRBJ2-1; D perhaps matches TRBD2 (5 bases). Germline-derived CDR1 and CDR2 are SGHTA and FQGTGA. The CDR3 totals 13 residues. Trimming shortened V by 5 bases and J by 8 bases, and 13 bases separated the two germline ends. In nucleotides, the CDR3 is TGTGCCAGCAGCCCCGAGCGGTTAGATGAGCAGTTCTTC. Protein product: CASSPERLDEQFF.

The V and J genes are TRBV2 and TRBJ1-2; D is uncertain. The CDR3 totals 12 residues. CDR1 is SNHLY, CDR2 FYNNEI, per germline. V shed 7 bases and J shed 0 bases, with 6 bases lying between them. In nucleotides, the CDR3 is TGTGCCAGCACCGGGGCTAACTATGGCTACACCTTC. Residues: CASTGANYGYTF.

The CDR3 loop is CASTPGQQLEAFF. The CDR3 DNA reads as TGTGCCAGTACGCCGGGACAGCAACTTGAAGCTTTCTTT. The J gene is TRBJ1-1, the V gene TRBV19; TRBD1 matches at 7 bases. CDR1 LNHDA and CDR2 SQIVND come from the germline V gene (reference sequence). The CDR3 runs to 13 residues. The V and J ends lost 7 bases and 7 bases, in that order; junction bases with no gene match: 9.

For the CDR3, the DNA is TGTGCCAGCAGTTATCGGACAACGAACACCGGGGAGCTGTTTTTT. It codes for CASSYRTTNTGELFF. V gene TRBV27 combines with J gene TRBJ2-2; D perhaps matches TRBD1 (5 bases). The CDR3 sequence is 15 residues long. Germline V lookup: CDR1 MNHEY, CDR2 SMNVEV (reference sequence). Trimming stripped 4 bases from V and 0 bases from J, with 9 bases between.

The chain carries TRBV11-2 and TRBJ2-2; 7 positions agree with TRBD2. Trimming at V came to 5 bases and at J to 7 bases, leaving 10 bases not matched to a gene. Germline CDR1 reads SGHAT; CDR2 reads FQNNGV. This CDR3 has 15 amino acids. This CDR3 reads CASSMTTGGLGELFF. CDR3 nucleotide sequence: TGTGCCAGCAGCATGACTACGGGGGGTCTCGGGGAGCTGTTTTTT.

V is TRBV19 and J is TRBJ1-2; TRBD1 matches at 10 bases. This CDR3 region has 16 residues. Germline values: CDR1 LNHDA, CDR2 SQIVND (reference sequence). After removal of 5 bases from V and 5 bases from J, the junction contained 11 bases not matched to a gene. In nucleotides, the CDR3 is TGTGCCAGTAGTTTCAGACAGGGGGCAAGGGAATATGGCTACACCTTC. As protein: CASSFRQGAREYGYTF.